The clone carrying this T cell receptor beta chain occurred a few times. The data were taken from a study of blood T cell repertoires in COVID-19. Turning to the study itself: Specimens from acute and convalescent COVID-19 originated in the United States, Italy and Spain. T cells, B-cell-depleted T cells, or PBMCs provided the cDNA or gDNA that served as material.

Original handling: Amplification with reference gene primers provided the estimates of nucleated cell counts. Profiling relied on immunoSEQ multiplex PCR, and the TCRdb table lists in-frame clones only, not all of them. The V and J calls and clone size were taken over from that table, and D and trimming were inferred from the DNA. The sample has a few hundred thousand clones; approximately 81% are singletons. V lost 4 bases to trimming and J lost 13 bases, with 11 bases between them. Germline V CDR1 and CDR2: MDHEN, SYDVKM. This CDR3 comprises 12 residues. Specimen: peripheral blood. This TCR was recovered from a woman aged 18-29 years with acute or convalescent COVID-19. The V call is TRBV28, the J call TRBJ1-6; possibly TRBD1 for D (6 bases). The chain's CDR3 is CASSSQGSPLHF. Written as DNA, the CDR3 is TGTGCCAGCAGTTCCCAGGGGTCCCCCCTCCACTTT.